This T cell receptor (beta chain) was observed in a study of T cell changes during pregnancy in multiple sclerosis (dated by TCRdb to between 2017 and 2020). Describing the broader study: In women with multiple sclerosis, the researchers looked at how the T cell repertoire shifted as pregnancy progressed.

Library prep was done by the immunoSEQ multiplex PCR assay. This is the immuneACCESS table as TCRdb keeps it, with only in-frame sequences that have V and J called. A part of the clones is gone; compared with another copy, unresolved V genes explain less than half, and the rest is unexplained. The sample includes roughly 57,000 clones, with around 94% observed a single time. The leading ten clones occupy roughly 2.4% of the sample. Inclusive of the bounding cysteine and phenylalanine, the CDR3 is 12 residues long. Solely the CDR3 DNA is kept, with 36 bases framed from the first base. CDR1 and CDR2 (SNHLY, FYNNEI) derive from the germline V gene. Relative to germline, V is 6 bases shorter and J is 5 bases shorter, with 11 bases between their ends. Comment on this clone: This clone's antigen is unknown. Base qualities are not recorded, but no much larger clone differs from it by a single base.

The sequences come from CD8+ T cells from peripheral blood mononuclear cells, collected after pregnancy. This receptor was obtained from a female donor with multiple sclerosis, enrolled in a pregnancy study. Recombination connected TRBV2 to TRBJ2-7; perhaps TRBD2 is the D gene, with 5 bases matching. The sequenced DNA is TGTGCCAGCAGCCCCGGGGTCCACGAGCAGTACTTC. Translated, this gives CASSPGVHEQYF.